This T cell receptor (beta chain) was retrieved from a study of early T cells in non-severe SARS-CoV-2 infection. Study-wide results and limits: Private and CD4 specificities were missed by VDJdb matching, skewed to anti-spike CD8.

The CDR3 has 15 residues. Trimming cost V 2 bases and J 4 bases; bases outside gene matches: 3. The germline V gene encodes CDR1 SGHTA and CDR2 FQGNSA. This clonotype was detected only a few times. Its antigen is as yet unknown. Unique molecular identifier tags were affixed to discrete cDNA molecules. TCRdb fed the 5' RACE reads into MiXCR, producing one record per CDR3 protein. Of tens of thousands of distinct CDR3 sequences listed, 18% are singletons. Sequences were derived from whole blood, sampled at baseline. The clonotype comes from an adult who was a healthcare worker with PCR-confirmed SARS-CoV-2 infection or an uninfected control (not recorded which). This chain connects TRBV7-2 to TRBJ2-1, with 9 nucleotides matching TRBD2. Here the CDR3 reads CASSLRLAEYNEQFF. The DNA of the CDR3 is TGTGCCAGCAGCTTAAGACTAGCGGAGTACAATGAGCAGTTCTTC.